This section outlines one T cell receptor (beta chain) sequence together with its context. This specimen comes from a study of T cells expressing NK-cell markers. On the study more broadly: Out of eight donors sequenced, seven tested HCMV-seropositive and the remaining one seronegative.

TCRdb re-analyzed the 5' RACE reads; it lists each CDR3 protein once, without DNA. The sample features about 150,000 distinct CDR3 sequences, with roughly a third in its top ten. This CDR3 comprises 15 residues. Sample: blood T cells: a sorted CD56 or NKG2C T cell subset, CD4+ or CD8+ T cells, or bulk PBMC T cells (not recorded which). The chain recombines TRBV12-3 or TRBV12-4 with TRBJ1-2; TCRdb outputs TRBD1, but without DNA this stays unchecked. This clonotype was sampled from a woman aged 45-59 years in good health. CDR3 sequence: CASSLWDGVNYGYTF.